Here is one TCR beta chain with its context. Its antigen remains unidentified. Generated by immunoSEQ multiplex PCR, the TCRdb table keeps only in-frame clones and is missing some. The repertoire holds roughly 77,000 clones, with more than 70% as singletons. Germline lookup yields CDR1 SNHLY and CDR2 FYNNEI. The CDR3 runs to 15 residues. The ends were cut back, 6 bases at V and 0 bases at J, with 13 bases in the middle. The sample belongs to a study of T cells in localized non-small cell lung cancer. Findings and caveats of the study: Adjacent lung held a median around 60 of the top 100 tumor clones. A denser population of T cells in blood accompanied longer overall survival. Uninvolved adjacent lung showed peak T cell clonality, exceeding tumor. Heterogeneity stays possible, as sequencing covered only one tumor region.

This receptor was identified in a woman aged 35 to 75 with stage I squamous cell lung carcinoma. Sequencing used peripheral blood, obtained before any cancer treatment. This chain connects TRBV2 to TRBJ2-3; D is unclear. The CDR3 DNA sequence: TGTGCCAGCAGGAACCTAGTAACTAGCACAGATACGCAGTATTTT. Its translation: CASRNLVTSTDTQYF.